This T cell receptor (beta chain) came from a study of human T cells and chemical hapten exposure. The overall study: Small pooled library volume differences mainly caused per-sample TCR yield variation. Study findings and constraints: Expanded TCR sets contained significantly more large CDR3 similarity clusters than controls.

Specified time point: patch test 1, 2 weeks after DPC sensitization. The treatment is: therapeutic diphenylcyclopropenone sensitization with weekly scalp DPC. Germline V gene lookup returns CDR1 MNHEY and CDR2 SVGEGT. The V end lost 2 bases, the J end lost 7 bases, and 12 bases lay between the germline ends. The CDR3 is made up of 13 amino acids. As the library was built, unique molecular identifiers were attached to individual cDNA molecules. In the original workflow: There were a median of around 100,000 TCRs per sample, with a range from roughly 23,224 to 690,600. TCRdb reprocessed the RACE reads via MiXCR and lists one record per CDR3 protein. The V and J calls, along with clone size, are taken from TCRdb and not from the paper's own processing. The data show nearly 350,000 distinct CDR3 sequences, around 7% seen once. As concerns this clonotype: Its specificity is unknown.

V and J are TRBV6-2 or TRBV6-3 and TRBJ2-7, with D tentatively TRBD1 (5 bases). This material consisted of whole blood, taken in connection with sensitization to the hapten diphenylcyclopropenone (DPC). This clonotype was sampled from a woman under 30 with alopecia areata. Some clones in this sample may be carry-over from other donors' samples. The CDR3 DNA reads TGTGCCAGCAGTTACAACGCAGGGCGTGAGCAGTACTTC. This codes for CASSYNAGREQYF.